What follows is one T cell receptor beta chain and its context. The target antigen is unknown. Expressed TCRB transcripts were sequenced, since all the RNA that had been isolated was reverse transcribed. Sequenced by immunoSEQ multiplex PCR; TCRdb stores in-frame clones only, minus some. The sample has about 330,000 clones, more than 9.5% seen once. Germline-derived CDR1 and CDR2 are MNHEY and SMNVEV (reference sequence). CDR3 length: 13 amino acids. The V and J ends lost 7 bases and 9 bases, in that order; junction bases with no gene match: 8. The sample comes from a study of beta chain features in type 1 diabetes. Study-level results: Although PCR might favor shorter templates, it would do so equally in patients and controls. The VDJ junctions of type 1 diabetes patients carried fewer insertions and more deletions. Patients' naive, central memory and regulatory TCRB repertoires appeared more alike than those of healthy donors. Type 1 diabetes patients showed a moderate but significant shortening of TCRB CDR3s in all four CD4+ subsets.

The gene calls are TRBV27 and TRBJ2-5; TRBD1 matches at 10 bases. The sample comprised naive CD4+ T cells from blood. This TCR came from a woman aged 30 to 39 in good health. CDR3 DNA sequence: TGTGCCAGCACCCCGGGACAGGGGACCGCCCAGTACTTC. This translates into CASTPGQGTAQYF.